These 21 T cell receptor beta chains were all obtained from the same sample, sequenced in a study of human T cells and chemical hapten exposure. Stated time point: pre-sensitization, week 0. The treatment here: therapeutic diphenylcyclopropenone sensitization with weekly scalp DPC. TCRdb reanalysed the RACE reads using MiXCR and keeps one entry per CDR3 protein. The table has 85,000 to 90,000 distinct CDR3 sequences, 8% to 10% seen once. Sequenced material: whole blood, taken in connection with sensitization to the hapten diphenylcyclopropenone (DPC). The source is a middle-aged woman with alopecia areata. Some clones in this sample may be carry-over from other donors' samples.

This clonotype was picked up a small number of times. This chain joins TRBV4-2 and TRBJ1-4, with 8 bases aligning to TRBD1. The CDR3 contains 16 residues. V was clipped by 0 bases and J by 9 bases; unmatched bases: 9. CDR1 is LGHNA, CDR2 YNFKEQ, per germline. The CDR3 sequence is CASSQDTGQGSQKLFF. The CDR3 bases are TGTGCCAGCAGCCAAGATACCGGACAGGGATCCCAAAAACTGTTTTTT.

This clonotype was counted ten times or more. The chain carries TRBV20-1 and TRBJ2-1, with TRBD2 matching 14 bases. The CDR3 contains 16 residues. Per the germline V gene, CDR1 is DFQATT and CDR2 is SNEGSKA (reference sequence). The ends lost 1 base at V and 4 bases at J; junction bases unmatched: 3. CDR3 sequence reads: CSARGTSGGSYNEQFF. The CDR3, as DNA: TGCAGTGCTAGAGGGACTAGCGGGGGGTCATACAATGAGCAGTTCTTC.

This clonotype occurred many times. The CDR3 nucleotides read TGTGCCAGCAGTTTATGGGGGGGCCCCGGGGAGCTGTTTTTT. This encodes CASSLWGGPGELFF. The chain links TRBV28 to TRBJ2-2; D tentatively reads TRBD1 or TRBD2 (6 bases each). From germline, CDR1 is MDHEN and CDR2 SYDVKM. The CDR3 covers 14 residues. V was trimmed by 0 bases and J by 6 bases, leaving 8 bases between them.

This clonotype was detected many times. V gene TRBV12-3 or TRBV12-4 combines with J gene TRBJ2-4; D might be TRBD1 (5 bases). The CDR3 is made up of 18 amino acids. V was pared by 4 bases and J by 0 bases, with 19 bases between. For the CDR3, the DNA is TGTGCCAGCAGTTCGTCGACCTTTGACAGACCAGCCAAAAACATTCAGTACTTC. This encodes CASSSSTFDRPAKNIQYF.

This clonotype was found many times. CDR3 nucleotides: TGTGCCAGCAGTCGGACAGGGCCAGATACGCAGTATTTT. It translates to CASSRTGPDTQYF. This chain connects TRBV6-6 to TRBJ2-3; TRBD1 matches 8 bases. The germline V gene has CDR1 MNHNY and CDR2 SVGAGI (reference sequence). The CDR3 contains 13 residues. V trimming: 5 bases; J trimming: 4 bases; junction bases outside the gene matches: 2.

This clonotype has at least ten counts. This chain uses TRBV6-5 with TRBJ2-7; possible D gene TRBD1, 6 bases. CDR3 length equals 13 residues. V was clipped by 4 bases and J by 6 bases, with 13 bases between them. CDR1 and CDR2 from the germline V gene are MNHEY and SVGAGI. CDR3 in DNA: TGTGCCAGCAGTTCCACAGGGCCTGGCGAGCAGTACTTC. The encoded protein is CASSSTGPGEQYF.

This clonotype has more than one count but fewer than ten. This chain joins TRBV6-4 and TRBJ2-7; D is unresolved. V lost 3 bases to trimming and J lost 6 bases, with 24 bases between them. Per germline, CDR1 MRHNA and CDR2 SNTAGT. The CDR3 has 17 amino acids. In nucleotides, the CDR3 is TGTGCCAGCAGTGAGCCCCCGACCCGTTCAGGAGTTCGCGAGCAGTACTTC. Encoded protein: CASSEPPTRSGVREQYF.

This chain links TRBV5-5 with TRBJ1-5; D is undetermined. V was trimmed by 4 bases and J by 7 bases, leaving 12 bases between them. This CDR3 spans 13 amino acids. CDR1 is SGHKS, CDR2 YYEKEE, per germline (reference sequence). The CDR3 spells CASSHSTSQPQHF. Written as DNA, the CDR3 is TGTGCCAGCAGCCACTCTACGTCCCAGCCCCAGCATTTT.

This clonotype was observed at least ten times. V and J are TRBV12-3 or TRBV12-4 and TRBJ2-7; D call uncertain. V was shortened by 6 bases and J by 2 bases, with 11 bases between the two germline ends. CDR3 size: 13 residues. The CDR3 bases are TGTGCCAGCAGGGACGGATTGACCTACGAGCAGTACTTC. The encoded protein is CASRDGLTYEQYF.

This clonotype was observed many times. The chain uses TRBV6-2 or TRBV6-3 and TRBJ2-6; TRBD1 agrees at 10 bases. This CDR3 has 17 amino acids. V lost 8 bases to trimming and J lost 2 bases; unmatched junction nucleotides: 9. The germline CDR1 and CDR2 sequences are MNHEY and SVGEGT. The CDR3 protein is CASAPGQGFAGANVLTF. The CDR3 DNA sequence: TGTGCCAGCGCCCCGGGACAGGGGTTTGCTGGGGCCAACGTCCTGACTTTC.

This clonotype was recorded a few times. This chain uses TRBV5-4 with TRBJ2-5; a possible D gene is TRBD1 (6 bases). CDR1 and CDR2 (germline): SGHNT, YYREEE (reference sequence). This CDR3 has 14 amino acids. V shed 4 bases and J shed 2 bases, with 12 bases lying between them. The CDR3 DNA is TGTGCCAGCAGCAACCGGGACATTCAAGAGACCCAGTACTTC. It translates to CASSNRDIQETQYF.

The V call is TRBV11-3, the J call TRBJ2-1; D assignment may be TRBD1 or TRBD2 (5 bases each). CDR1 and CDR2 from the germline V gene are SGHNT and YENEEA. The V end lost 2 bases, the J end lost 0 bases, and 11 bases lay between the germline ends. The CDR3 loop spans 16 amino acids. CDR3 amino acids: CASSLNRRSSYNEQFF. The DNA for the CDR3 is TGTGCCAGCAGCTTAAACAGGAGGAGCTCCTACAATGAGCAGTTCTTC. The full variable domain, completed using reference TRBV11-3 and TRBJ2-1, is EAGVVQSPRYKIIEKKQPVAFWCNPISGHNTLYWYLQNLGQGPELLIRYENEEAVDDSQLPKDRFSAERLKGVDSTLKIQPAELGDSAVYLCASSLNRRSSYNEQFFGPGTRLTVL.

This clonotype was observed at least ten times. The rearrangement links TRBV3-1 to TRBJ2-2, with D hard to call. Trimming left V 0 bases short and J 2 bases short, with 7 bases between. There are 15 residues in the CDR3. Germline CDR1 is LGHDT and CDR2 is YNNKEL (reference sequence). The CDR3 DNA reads TGTGCCAGCAGCCAAGAAACAGTAAACACCGGGGAGCTGTTTTTT. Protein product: CASSQETVNTGELFF.

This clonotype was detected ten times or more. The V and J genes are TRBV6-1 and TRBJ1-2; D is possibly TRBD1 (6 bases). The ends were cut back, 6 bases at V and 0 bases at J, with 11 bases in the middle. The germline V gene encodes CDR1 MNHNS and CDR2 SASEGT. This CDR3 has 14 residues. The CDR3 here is CASRKQGANYGYTF. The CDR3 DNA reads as TGTGCCAGCAGGAAACAGGGAGCTAACTATGGCTACACCTTC.

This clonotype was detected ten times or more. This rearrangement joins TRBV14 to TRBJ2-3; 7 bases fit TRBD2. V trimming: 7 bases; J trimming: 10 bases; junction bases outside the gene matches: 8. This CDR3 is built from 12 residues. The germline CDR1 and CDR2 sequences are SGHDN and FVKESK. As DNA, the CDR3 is TGTGCCAGCAACCCGGGAGGAGGGGCGCAGTATTTT. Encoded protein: CASNPGGGAQYF.

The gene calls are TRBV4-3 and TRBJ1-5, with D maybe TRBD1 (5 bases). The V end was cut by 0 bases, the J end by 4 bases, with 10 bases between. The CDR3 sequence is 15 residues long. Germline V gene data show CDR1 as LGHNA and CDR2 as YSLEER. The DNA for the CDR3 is TGCGCCAGCAGCCAAGATAGGGACGGGAATCAGCCCCAGCATTTT. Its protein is CASSQDRDGNQPQHF.

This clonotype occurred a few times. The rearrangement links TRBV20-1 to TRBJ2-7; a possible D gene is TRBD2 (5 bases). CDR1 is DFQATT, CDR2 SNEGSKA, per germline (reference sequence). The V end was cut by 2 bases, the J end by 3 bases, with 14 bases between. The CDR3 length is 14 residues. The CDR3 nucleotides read TGCAGTGCTAGAAGGACCCAGGACTTCTACGAGCAGTACTTC. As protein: CSARRTQDFYEQYF.

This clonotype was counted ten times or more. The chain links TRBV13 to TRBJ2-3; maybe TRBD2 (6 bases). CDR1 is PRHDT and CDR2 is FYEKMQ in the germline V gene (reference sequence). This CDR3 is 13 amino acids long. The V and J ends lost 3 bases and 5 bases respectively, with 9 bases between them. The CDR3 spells CASSFPGEDTQYF. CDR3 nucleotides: TGTGCCAGCAGCTTCCCGGGGGAAGATACGCAGTATTTT.

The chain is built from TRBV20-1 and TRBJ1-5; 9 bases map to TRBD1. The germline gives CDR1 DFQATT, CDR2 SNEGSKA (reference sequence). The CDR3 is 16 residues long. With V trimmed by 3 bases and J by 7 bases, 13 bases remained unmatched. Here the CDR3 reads CSASTPKDRGGQPQHF. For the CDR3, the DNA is TGCAGTGCTAGTACCCCCAAGGACAGGGGCGGGCAGCCCCAGCATTTT.

CDR3 nucleotides: TGTGCCAGCGCCTCCTTGGGGGAGTCCTCCTACAATGAGCAGTTCTTC. It yields the protein CASASLGESSYNEQFF. The rearrangement uses TRBV2 and TRBJ2-1; D may be TRBD1 or TRBD2 (5 bases each). The CDR3 has 16 residues. Germline lookup yields CDR1 SNHLY and CDR2 FYNNEI. Trimming removed 8 bases from V and 0 bases from J, with 17 bases in between. The full variable domain, its missing parts supplied by reference TRBV2 and TRBJ2-1, is EPEVTQTPSHQVTQMGQEVILRCVPISNHLYFYWYRQILGQKVEFLVSFYNNEISEKSEIFDDQFSVERPDGSNFTLKIRSTKLEDSAMYFCASASLGESSYNEQFFGPGTRLTVL.

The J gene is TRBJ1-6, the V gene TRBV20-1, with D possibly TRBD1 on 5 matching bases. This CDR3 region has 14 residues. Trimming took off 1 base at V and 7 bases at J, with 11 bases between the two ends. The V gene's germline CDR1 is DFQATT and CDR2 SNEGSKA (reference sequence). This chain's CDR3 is CSARGQPNNSPLHF. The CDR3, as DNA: TGCAGTGCTAGAGGACAGCCGAACAATTCACCCCTCCACTTT.